This TCR beta chain was found in a study of early T cells in non-severe SARS-CoV-2 infection. Study as a whole: Chains were unpaired, as sequencing was done on bulk RNA from unsorted whole blood.

CDR3 size: 13 residues. Trimming shortened V by 4 bases and J by 1 base, and 7 bases separated the two germline ends. The V gene's germline CDR1 is SGHDN and CDR2 FVKESK. Individually, cDNA molecules had unique molecular identifiers attached to them. TCRdb ran MiXCR on the 5' RACE reads and lists one entry per CDR3 protein. This sample has about 120,000 distinct CDR3 sequences, with over 10% found just once. The specimen comprised whole blood, sampled at baseline. The chain joins TRBV14 to TRBJ1-1; no definite D call. The receptor's source is an adult who was a healthcare worker with PCR-confirmed SARS-CoV-2 infection or an uninfected control (not recorded which). The CDR3, as DNA: TGTGCCAGCAGCCCTTCCACGAACACTGAAGCTTTCTTT. This codes for CASSPSTNTEAFF.